This TCR beta chain was documented in a study of CXCR3-negative and CXCR3-positive naive CD8 T cells. Carrying UMI labels, the TRB cDNA libraries were prepared through 5' RACE. No DNA is given; TCRdb re-called the 5' RACE reads and lists each CDR3 protein once. Listed are thousands of distinct CDR3 sequences; about 2% falls within the top ten. Per germline, CDR1 SGHRS and CDR2 YFSETQ. CDR3 size: 17 residues. V gene TRBV5-1 combines with J gene TRBJ2-3; the D call from TCRdb, TRBD2, cannot be confirmed without DNA. The source of this sequence is a human donor in good health. Some clones in this sample may be carry-over from other donors' samples. Specimen: naive CXCR3- CD8+ T cells from blood. Indicated subset: CD45RO-CCR7+CD27+CD95- naive CD8+ T cells lacking CXCR3 (TNR3-). The CDR3 region is CASSSGLAGLLEDTQYF.